This T cell receptor (beta chain) was retrieved from a study of blood T cell repertoires in COVID-19. Study-wide background: The United States, Italy and Spain supplied acute and convalescent COVID-19 samples. PBMCs, B-cell-depleted T cells, or T cells provided the cDNA or gDNA that made up the material.

The CDR3 is 16 amino acids. V dropped 6 bases and J dropped 3 bases, with 17 bases sitting between them. CDR1 and CDR2 from the germline V gene are KGHSH and LQKENI. As originally analysed: Reference gene primer amplification gave estimated nucleated cell counts. Measured with immunoSEQ multiplex PCR; TCRdb has only the in-frame clones, and not every one. The DNA gave D and trimming, while V, J and clone size come from that table. The sample shows roughly 230,000 clones, about 91% of them seen only once. The chain carries TRBV18 and TRBJ1-4; D is perhaps TRBD1 (6 bases). The sample taken for sequencing was peripheral blood. The receptor was derived from a woman in her thirties or forties who had recovered from COVID-19. The CDR3 here is CASSRTDVVANEKLFF. The CDR3 DNA sequence: TGTGCCAGCTCCAGGACAGACGTTGTAGCTAATGAAAAACTGTTTTTT.